Below, 5 T cell receptor beta chains from the same sample are listed, as sequenced in a study of T cell responses to AZD1222 COVID-19 vaccine. This table comes from immunoSEQ multiplex PCR, and its TCRdb copy is limited to in-frame clones, with some not included. The table records tens of thousands of clones, around 80% of them present only once. The source was peripheral blood, collected on day 0 of AZD1222 vaccination. The receptors shown here come from an adult in good health.

The chain recombines TRBV7-6 with TRBJ1-5; unclear D gene. This CDR3 has 15 residues. Germline CDR1 reads SGHVS; CDR2 reads FNYEAQ. The V and J ends lost 5 bases and 5 bases respectively, with 16 bases between them. The CDR3 sequence is CASSLQTGWDQPQHF. The CDR3 region has the DNA TGTGCCAGCAGCCTACAGACGGGCTGGGATCAGCCCCAGCATTTT.

The chain links TRBV19 to TRBJ1-3; perhaps TRBD1 as D (6 bases). Germline V lookup: CDR1 LNHDA, CDR2 SQIVND (reference sequence). Trimming took off 7 bases at V and 0 bases at J, with 13 bases between the two ends. The CDR3 spans 15 residues. CDR3 bases: TGTGCCAGTACCCCCGGGACATTCTCTGGAAACACCATATATTTT. Protein sequence: CASTPGTFSGNTIYF. Complete variable domain (other parts from reference TRBV19 and TRBJ1-3): DGGITQSPKYLFRKEGQNVTLSCEQNLNHDAMYWYRQDPGQGLRLIYYSQIVNDFQKGDIAEGYSVSREKKESFPLTVTSAQKNPTAFYLCASTPGTFSGNTIYFGEGSWLTVV.

The chain employs TRBV7-9 and TRBJ2-1; TRBD2 matches 7 bases. CDR1 is SEHNR and CDR2 is FQNEAQ in the germline V gene (reference sequence). There are 15 residues in the CDR3. V shed 3 bases and J 3 bases; nucleotides not matched to a gene: 5. CDR3 nucleotides: TGTGCCAGCAGCTTGTTGCTAGCGGACTACAATGAGCAGTTCTTC. It codes for CASSLLLADYNEQFF.

The chain is built from TRBV7-2 and TRBJ2-7, with TRBD2 matching over 8 bases. The CDR3 length is 13 residues. V shed 5 bases and J 2 bases; nucleotides not matched to a gene: 2. Germline V lookup: CDR1 SGHTA, CDR2 FQGNSA. The CDR3 loop is CASSGTSTYEQYF. The CDR3 region has the DNA TGTGCCAGCAGCGGGACTAGTACCTACGAGCAGTACTTC.

V and J are TRBV7-9 and TRBJ2-5; TRBD2 might be the D (6 bases). V was shortened by 6 bases and J by 4 bases, with 12 bases between the two germline ends. This CDR3 spans 13 amino acids. In germline, CDR1 is SEHNR, CDR2 FQNEAQ (reference sequence). CDR3 region: CASRGVRGETQYF. CDR3 in DNA: TGTGCCAGCAGGGGAGTGCGGGGAGAGACCCAGTACTTC.